This TCR beta chain is from a study of T cell responses to AZD1222 COVID-19 vaccine (dated by TCRdb to about 2021). Regarding the complete study: AZD1222 recipients whose second dose came at about 4 weeks and those whose second dose came at about 12 weeks were combined into one group, since spike-specific TCR depth and breadth did not differ between the two schedules. TCR sequencing was performed for some 250 trial participants, of whom some 200 were given two doses of AZD1222 and around 26 were given two doses of MenACWY control vaccine. Enrollment into the trials was organized by age into subgroups of 18-55, 56-69 and 70-plus years, and those subgroups contained roughly 140, 27 and 60 TCR-sequenced participants, respectively. Beyond this particular receptor, the publication reports: CD4 TCRs associated with the vaccine covered the entire spike protein, and the dominant responses were in regions 160-218 and 743-854. Conclusions about previously exposed vaccinees were limited because only a handful of AZD1222 recipients were SARS-CoV-2 seropositive at baseline. A significant rise in spike-specific TCR breadth and depth was observed after two AZD1222 doses relative to day 0 and relative to MenACWY recipients. No day 14 peak-response samples were available, so repertoires were characterized only after the peak T cell response. Epitopes outside the regions mutated in the B.1.351 and B.1.1.7 variants were reportedly recognized by nearly half of the unique spike-specific TCRs. The 56-69-year group was small, and its depth increase did not reach significance, likely because of low power. Participants were mostly white British, with more females than males. The authors suggested clonal diversity may have been underestimated.

CDR1 and CDR2 are drawn from the germline V gene: MRHNA, SNTAGT. Trimming takes 7 bases off V and 7 bases off J; junction bases not matched to a gene: 14. The CDR3 numbers 15 residues from cysteine through phenylalanine. The DNA shown is the 45-base CDR3, in frame from base 1. The intended sense of this specimen's time point label: baseline before first vaccination. Vaccinee samples were obtained from the UK trials COV001 and COV002, which included a single-blind randomized controlled phase 2/3 trial of AZD1222 (ChAdOx1 nCoV-19) in healthy adults. For TCRbeta chain sequencing, PBMC samples from trial participants were taken at day 0 and at day 28 after the second dose. The CDR3 regions of human TCRbeta chains were analyzed by immunosequencing. In the paper's pipeline: TCRs in the repertoires were compared against a reference library of SARS-CoV-2-specific TCRs that had been generated with the MIRA antigen-specificity platform. Breadth was defined as the fraction of unique TCRs that were SARS-CoV-2-associated. Depth was defined as the fraction of total T cells that were SARS-CoV-2-associated. Using the MIRA data, each spike-specific TCR was assigned both to the spike region to which the TCR was reactive and to a CD4 or CD8 class. Log10-transformed breadth and depth values were compared by one-way ANOVA with Sidak's multiple comparisons tests. TCRdb took over this immuneACCESS table, retaining in-frame rearrangements with V and J assigned. Such tables are incomplete; in checked studies, under half of the missing clones stem from an unresolved V gene, and the remainder is unexplained. V and J calls and clone size are as listed in that table; D and trimming were resolved from the DNA. A total of 90,000 to 150,000 clones appear in this sample, approximately 87% of them only once. The top ten clonotypes cover roughly an eighth of the sample.

As concerns this clone: Its antigen specificity is not known. Base qualities are missing; no much larger clone stands one base away.

The V and J segments used are TRBV6-4 and TRBJ2-7; 9 central nucleotides agree with TRBD2. This TCR was sampled from an adult in good health. The sequenced sample was peripheral blood, obtained on day 0 of AZD1222 vaccination. The CDR3 protein sequence reads: CASIRPGGRAKEQYF. The DNA sequence is as follows: TGTGCCAGCATTAGACCAGGCGGGAGGGCCAAAGAGCAGTACTTC.